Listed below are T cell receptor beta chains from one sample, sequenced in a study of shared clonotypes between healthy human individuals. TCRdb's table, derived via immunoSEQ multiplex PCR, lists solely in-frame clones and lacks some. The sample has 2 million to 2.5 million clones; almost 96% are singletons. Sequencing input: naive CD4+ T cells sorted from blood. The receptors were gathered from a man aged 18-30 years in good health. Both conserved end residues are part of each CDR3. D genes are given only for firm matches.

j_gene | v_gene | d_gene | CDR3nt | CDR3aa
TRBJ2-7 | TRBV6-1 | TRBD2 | TGTGCCAGCAGTGAGGTACAAAGCGGGACCTACGAGCAGTACTTC | CASSEVQSGTYEQYF
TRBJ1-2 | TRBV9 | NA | TGTGCCAGCAGCGTTGCCGGCTATGGCTACACCTTC | CASSVAGYGYTF
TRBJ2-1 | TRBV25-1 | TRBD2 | TGTGCCAGCAGTGGCCAACTAGCGGGAAATGCAGGAGATGAGCAGTTCTTC | CASSGQLAGNAGDEQFF
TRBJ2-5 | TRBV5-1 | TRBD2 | TGCGCCAGCAGCTCCGGACTAGCGGGGGCACCCGTGGGAGAGACCCAGTACTTC | CASSSGLAGAPVGETQYF
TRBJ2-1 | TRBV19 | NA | TGTGCCAGTAGTATTTCTTTCCGACAGGCAGGGAACAATGAGCAGTTCTTC | CASSISFRQAGNNEQFF
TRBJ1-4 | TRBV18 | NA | TGTGCCAGCTCACCACTTTACGGCAGTGTAGATGAAAAACTGTTTTTT | CASSPLYGSVDEKLFF
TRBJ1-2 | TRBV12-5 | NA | TGTGCTAGTGGTAAAGAGACAGGCCACCTGGCTGGCTACACCTTC | CASGKETGHLAGYTF
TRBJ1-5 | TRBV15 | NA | TGTGCCACCAGCAGAGAGGGCGGAGGGAGCAATCAGCCCCAGCATTTT | CATSREGGGSNQPQHF
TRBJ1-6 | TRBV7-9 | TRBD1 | TGTGCCAGCAGCCACGAGACAGGGGGCTCGCCACCCCTCCACTTT | CASSHETGGSPPLHF
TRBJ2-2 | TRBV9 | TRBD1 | TGTGCCAGCAGCGTCCGGGACAGGGGGCTATCCGGGGAGCTGTTTTTT | CASSVRDRGLSGELFF